This entry lists 14 T cell receptor beta chains sequenced from one sample in a study of chemoradiotherapy in HPV16-positive cancers. This table comes from immunoSEQ multiplex PCR, and its TCRdb copy is limited to in-frame clones, with some not included. The table records about 21,000 clones, more than 75% of them present only once. This sample comprised blood, obtained from a patient who underwent chemoradiotherapy. The receptors derive from a human donor with HPV-associated anogenital cancer.

The chain combines TRBV7-9 with TRBJ1-2; D uncertain. Trimming shortened V by 3 bases and J by 4 bases, and 6 bases separated the two germline ends. Germline V lookup: CDR1 SEHNR, CDR2 FQNEAQ (reference sequence). This CDR3 spans 12 amino acids. This CDR3 is CASSFSSYGYTF. CDR3 DNA sequence: TGTGCCAGCAGCTTTTCCAGCTATGGCTACACCTTC.

The J gene is TRBJ2-7, the V gene TRBV5-6, with a possible D match to TRBD1 (5 bases). Germline V gene data show CDR1 as SGHDT and CDR2 as YYEEEE. Trimming removed 2 bases at V and 0 bases at J, with 6 bases between. The CDR3 runs 13 residues. The CDR3 region is CASSFDSSYEQYF. In DNA, the CDR3 is TGTGCCAGCAGCTTTGACAGCTCCTACGAGCAGTACTTC. Complete variable domain (other parts from reference TRBV5-6 and TRBJ2-7): DAGVTQSPTHLIKTRGQQVTLRCSPKSGHDTVSWYQQALGQGPQFIFQYYEEEERQRGNFPDRFSGHQFPNYSSELNVNALLLGDSALYLCASSFDSSYEQYFGPGTRLTVT.

The chain has TRBV7-3 and TRBJ2-3, with a possible D match to TRBD1 (5 bases). The CDR3 runs to 14 residues. Per germline, CDR1 SGHTA and CDR2 FQGTGA. With 2 bases removed from V and 2 bases from J, the gap between germline ends came to 8 bases. CDR3 sequence (DNA): TGTGCCAGCAGCTTAGGACATTTCACAGATACGCAGTATTTT. Its protein product is CASSLGHFTDTQYF.

V usage is TRBV18 and J usage is TRBJ2-7, with no clear D. CDR1 is KGHSH, CDR2 LQKENI, per germline. V shed 2 bases and J shed 4 bases, with 6 bases lying between them. CDR3 size: 12 residues. CDR3 DNA sequence: TGTGCCAGCTCACCAGATGGTTACGAGCAGTACTTC. Translation: CASSPDGYEQYF.

The chain couples TRBV5-1 to TRBJ1-3, with D hard to call. Trimming took 0 bases from V and 0 from J, leaving 10 bases between them. The CDR3 is 16 amino acids. Germline assignment: CDR1 SGHRS and CDR2 YFSETQ. The chain's CDR3 is CASSLVSKDSGNTIYF. The CDR3 region has the DNA TGCGCCAGCAGCTTGGTGTCCAAAGACTCTGGAAACACCATATATTTT.

The CDR3 nucleotides are TGTGCCAGCAGCTTCGTGTCCTACGAGCAGTACTTC. Translated: CASSFVSYEQYF. The V gene is TRBV5-6, the J gene TRBJ2-7; D remains unclear. CDR3 size: 12 residues. With 2 bases removed from V and 1 base from J, the gap between germline ends came to 4 bases. Germline CDR1 reads SGHDT; CDR2 reads YYEEEE.

The chain combines TRBV7-6 with TRBJ2-7; D gene uncertain. Trimming removed 4 bases at V and 6 bases at J, with 10 bases between. The CDR3 sequence is 12 residues long. Germline CDR1 SGHVS, CDR2 FNYEAQ. For the CDR3, the DNA is TGTGCCAGCAGCTCCTCGGGCTCCGAGCAGTACTTC. The encoded protein is CASSSSGSEQYF.

The chain carries TRBV7-9 and TRBJ2-1; D not resolved. There are 14 residues in the CDR3. V was cut by 5 bases and J by 8 bases, with 16 bases left in between. CDR1 is SEHNR and CDR2 is FQNEAQ in the germline V gene (reference sequence). DNA for the CDR3: TGTGCCAGCAGCCCCCGCGCGGAAGCTCATGAGCAGTTCTTC. It is translated as CASSPRAEAHEQFF.

As for this clone: Other DNA sequences from this sample encode an identical CDR3 as well. The rearrangement links TRBV19 to TRBJ1-5; D possibly corresponds to TRBD1 (5 bases). Germline V gene sequence: CDR1 LNHDA, CDR2 SQIVND (reference sequence). V dropped 1 base and J dropped 9 bases, with 7 bases sitting between them. The length of the CDR3 is 12 residues. The CDR3 DNA sequence: TGTGCCAGTAGTATAGTGCAGGGGCCCCAGCATTTT. It is translated as CASSIVQGPQHF. The complete variable domain, with remaining parts taken from reference TRBV19 and TRBJ1-5, reads DGGITQSPKYLFRKEGQNVTLSCEQNLNHDAMYWYRQDPGQGLRLIYYSQIVNDFQKGDIAEGYSVSREKKESFPLTVTSAQKNPTAFYLCASSIVQGPQHFGDGTRLSIL.

The chain uses TRBV5-5 and TRBJ2-7, with D maybe TRBD2 (6 bases). The CDR3 length is 14 residues. Germline CDR1 reads SGHKS; CDR2 reads YYEKEE (reference sequence). Trimming stripped 4 bases from V and 4 bases from J, with 15 bases between. The CDR3 loop is CASSPPAGRYEQYF. CDR3 DNA: TGTGCCAGCAGCCCACCGGCGGGGAGGTACGAGCAGTACTTC.

The chain links TRBV19 to TRBJ1-3; possible D gene TRBD1, 6 bases. Germline CDR1 is LNHDA and CDR2 is SQIVND (reference sequence). This CDR3 region has 15 residues. Trimming stripped 7 bases from V and 5 bases from J, with 18 bases between. Here the CDR3 DNA reads TGTGCCAGTACCGACACAGGGAATGGACGAAACACCATATATTTT. This gives the protein CASTDTGNGRNTIYF.

The DNA of the CDR3 is TGTGCCAGCAGCTTAGCAAGCCGGCGGAGCTCTGGGGCCAACGTCCTGACTTTC. Protein: CASSLASRRSSGANVLTF. The chain has TRBV7-8 and TRBJ2-6; D gene unclear. Per germline, CDR1 SGHVS and CDR2 FQNEAQ. With 0 bases removed from V and 0 bases from J, the gap between germline ends came to 12 bases. This CDR3 is 18 amino acids long.

The chain couples TRBV7-2 to TRBJ2-7, with 7 bases aligning to TRBD2. J was trimmed by 3 bases and V by 1 base; bases with no gene match: 3. CDR3 length equals 14 residues. The germline V gene has CDR1 SGHTA and CDR2 FQGNSA. The DNA for the CDR3 is TGTGCCAGCAGCTTAGGCGGGAGTGTCTACGAGCAGTACTTC. It is translated as CASSLGGSVYEQYF. Supplemented by reference TRBV7-2 and TRBJ2-7, the full variable domain reads GAGVSQSPSNKVTEKGKDVELRCDPISGHTALYWYRQSLGQGLEFLIYFQGNSAPDKSGLPSDRFSAERTGGSVSTLTIQRTQQEDSAVYLCASSLGGSVYEQYFGPGTRLTVT.

V gene TRBV12-2 combines with J gene TRBJ2-7; no DNA check was done on the table's D call, TRBD2. TRBV12-2 is a known pseudogene. The CDR3 sequence is 16 residues long. CDR3: CASRLPTSGEWDEQYF. CDR3 coding DNA: TGTGCAAGTCGCCTTCCGACTAGCGGGGAGTGGGACGAGCAGTACTTC.